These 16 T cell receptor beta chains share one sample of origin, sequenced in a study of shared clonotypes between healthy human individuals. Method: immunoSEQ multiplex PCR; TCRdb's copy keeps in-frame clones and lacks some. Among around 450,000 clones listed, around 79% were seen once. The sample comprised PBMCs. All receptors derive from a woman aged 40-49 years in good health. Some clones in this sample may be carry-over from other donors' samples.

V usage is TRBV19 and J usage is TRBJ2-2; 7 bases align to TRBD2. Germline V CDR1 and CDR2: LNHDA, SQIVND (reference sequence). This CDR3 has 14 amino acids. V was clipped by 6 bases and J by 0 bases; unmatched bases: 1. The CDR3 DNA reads TGTGCCAGTAGGGCGGGGGCGAACACCGGGGAGCTGTTTTTT. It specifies CASRAGANTGELFF.

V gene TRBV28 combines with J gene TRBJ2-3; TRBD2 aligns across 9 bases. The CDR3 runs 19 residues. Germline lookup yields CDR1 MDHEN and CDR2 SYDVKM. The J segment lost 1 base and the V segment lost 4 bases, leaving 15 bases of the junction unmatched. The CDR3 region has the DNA TGTGCCAGCAGTTGGGAGGAAGCGGGGGGTTCTAGGGGCACAGATACGCAGTATTTT. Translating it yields CASSWEEAGGSRGTDTQYF.

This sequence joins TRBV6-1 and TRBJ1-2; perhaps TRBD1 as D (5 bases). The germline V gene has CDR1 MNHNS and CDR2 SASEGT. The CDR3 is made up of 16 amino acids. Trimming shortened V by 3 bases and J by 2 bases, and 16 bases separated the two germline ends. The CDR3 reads CASSDYRMMVNYGYTF. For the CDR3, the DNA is TGTGCCAGCAGTGATTACAGGATGATGGTGAACTATGGCTACACCTTC.

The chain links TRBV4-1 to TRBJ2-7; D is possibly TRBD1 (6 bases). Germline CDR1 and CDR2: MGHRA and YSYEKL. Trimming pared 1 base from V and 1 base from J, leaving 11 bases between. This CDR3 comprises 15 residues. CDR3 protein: CASSQVSTGSYEQYF. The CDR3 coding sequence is TGCGCCAGCAGCCAAGTGTCTACAGGGTCCTACGAGCAGTACTTC.

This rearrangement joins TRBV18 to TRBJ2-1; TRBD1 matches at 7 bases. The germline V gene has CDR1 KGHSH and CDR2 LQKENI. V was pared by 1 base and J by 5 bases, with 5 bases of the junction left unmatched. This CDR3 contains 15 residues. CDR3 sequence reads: CASSPRQGGHNEQFF. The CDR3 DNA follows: TGTGCCAGCTCACCACGACAGGGTGGACACAATGAGCAGTTCTTC. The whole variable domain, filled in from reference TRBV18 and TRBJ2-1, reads NAGVMQNPRHLVRRRGQEARLRCSPMKGHSHVYWYRQLPEEGLKFMVYLQKENIIDESGMPKERFSAEFPKEGPSILRIQQVVRGDSAAYFCASSPRQGGHNEQFFGPGTRLTVL.

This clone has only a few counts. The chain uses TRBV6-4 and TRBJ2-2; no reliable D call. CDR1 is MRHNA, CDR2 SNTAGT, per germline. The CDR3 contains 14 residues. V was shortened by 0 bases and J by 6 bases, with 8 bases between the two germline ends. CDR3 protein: CASSDSGGAGELFF. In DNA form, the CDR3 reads TGTGCCAGCAGTGACTCCGGTGGGGCCGGGGAGCTGTTTTTT.

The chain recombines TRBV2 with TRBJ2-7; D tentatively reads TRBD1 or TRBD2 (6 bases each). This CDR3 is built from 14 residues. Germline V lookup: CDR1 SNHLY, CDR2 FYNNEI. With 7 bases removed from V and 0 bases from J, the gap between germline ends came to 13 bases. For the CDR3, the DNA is TGTGCCAGCAAGGGGGACTTCTTCTCCTACGAGCAGTACTTC. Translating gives CASKGDFFSYEQYF.

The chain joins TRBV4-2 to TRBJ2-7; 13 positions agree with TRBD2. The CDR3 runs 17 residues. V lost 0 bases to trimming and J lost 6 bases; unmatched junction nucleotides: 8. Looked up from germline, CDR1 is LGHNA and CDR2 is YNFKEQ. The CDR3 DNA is TGTGCCAGCAGCCAAGATCAAACTAGCGGGAGGGCTTCCGAGCAGTACTTC. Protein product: CASSQDQTSGRASEQYF.

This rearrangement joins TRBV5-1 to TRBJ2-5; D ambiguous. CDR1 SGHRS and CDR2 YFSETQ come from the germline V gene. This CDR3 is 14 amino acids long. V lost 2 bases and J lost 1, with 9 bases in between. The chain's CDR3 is CASSLTSSQETQYF. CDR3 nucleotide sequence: TGCGCCAGCAGCTTAACCAGCAGCCAAGAGACCCAGTACTTC.

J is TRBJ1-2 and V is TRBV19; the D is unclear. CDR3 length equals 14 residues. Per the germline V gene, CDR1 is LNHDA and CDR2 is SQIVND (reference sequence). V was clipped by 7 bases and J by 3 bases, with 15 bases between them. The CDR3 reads CASTIGGDYYGYTF. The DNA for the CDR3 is TGTGCCAGTACTATCGGTGGGGATTACTATGGCTACACCTTC.

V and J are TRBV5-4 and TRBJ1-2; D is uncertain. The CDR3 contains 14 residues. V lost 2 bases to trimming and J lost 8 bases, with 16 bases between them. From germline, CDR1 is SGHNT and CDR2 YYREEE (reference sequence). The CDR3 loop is CASSLDRGARGYTF. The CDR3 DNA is TGTGCCAGCAGCTTAGACCGGGGAGCTAGAGGCTACACCTTC.

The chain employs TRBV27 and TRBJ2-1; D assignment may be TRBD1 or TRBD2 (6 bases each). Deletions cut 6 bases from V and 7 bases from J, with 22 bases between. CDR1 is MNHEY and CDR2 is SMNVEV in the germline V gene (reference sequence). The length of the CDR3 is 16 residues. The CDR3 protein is CASRGEGGGPPNEQFF. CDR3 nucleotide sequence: TGTGCCAGCAGGGGGGAAGGGGGAGGCCCCCCTAATGAGCAGTTCTTC.

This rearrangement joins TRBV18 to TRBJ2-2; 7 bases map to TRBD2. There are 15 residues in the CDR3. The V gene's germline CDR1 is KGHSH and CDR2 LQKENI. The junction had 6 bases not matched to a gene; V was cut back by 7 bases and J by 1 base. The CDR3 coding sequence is TGTGCCAGCTTGCGACTAGCCGAGAACACCGGGGAGCTGTTTTTT. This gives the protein CASLRLAENTGELFF.

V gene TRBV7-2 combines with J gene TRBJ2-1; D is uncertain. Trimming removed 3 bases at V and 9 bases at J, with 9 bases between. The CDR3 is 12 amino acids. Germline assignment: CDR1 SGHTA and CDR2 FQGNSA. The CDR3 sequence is CASSFYVGEQFF. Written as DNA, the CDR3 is TGTGCCAGCAGCTTTTACGTGGGTGAGCAGTTCTTC.

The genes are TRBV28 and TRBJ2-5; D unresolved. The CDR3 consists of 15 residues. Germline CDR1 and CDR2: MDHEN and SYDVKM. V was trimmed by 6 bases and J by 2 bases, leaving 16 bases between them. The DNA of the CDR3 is TGTGCCAGCAGCCCCCCCGTGGGTGGGCAAGAGACCCAGTACTTC. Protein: CASSPPVGGQETQYF.

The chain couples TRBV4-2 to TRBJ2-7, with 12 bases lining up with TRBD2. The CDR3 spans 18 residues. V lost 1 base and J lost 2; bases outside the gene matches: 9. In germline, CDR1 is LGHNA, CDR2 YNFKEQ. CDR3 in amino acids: CASSQAVWTSGTPYEQYF. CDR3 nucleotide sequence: TGTGCCAGCAGCCAAGCCGTGTGGACTAGCGGGACTCCCTACGAGCAGTACTTC.